This TCR beta chain was captured in a study of PD-L1 blockade in urothelial cancer. Study-level findings and limits: Survival was better when pretreatment blood TCR clonality fell below the median.

The data were produced by immunoSEQ multiplex PCR, yet TCRdb's version contains in-frame clones alone and is incomplete. The sample carries approximately 20,000 clones, around 90% recorded once. Germline V gene sequence: CDR1 KGHSH, CDR2 LQKENI. The CDR3 loop spans 16 amino acids. V lost 3 bases and J lost 0, with 15 bases in between. Note on this clone: Its target is unknown.

The V call is TRBV18, the J call TRBJ2-7; possibly TRBD1 for D (6 bases). The sequence came from a woman in her sixties with urothelial cancer. The sample in question was PBMCs, obtained around atezolizumab (anti-PD-L1) treatment. CDR3 residues: CASSPGQLDSSYEQYF. CDR3 in DNA: TGTGCCAGCTCACCCGGACAGTTGGATAGCTCCTACGAGCAGTACTTC. The full variable domain, its missing parts supplied by reference TRBV18 and TRBJ2-7, is NAGVMQNPRHLVRRRGQEARLRCSPMKGHSHVYWYRQLPEEGLKFMVYLQKENIIDESGMPKERFSAEFPKEGPSILRIQQVVRGDSAAYFCASSPGQLDSSYEQYFGPGTRLTVT.